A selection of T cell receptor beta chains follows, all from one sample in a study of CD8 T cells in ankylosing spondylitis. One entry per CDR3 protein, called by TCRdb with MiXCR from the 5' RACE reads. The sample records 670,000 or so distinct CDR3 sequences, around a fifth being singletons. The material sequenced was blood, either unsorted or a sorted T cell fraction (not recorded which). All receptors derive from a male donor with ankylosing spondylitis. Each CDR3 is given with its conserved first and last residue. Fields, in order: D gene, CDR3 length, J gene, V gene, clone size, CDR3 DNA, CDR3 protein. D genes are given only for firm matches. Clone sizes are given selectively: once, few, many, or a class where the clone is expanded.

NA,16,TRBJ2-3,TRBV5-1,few,TGCGCCAGCAGCTTACAGGGCTCCCCTAGCACAGATACGCAGTATTTT,CASSLQGSPSTDTQYF
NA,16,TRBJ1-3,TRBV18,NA,TGTGCCAGCTCACAAGCCGTCGCGAGCTCTGGAAACACCATATATTTT,CASSQAVASSGNTIYF
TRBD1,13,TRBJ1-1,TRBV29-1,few,TGCAGCACCAGACAGGGGGTGAACACTGAAGCTTTCTTT,CSTRQGVNTEAFF
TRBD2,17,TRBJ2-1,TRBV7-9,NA,TGTGCCAGCAGCCCTCTTGCAGATAGCGGGAGTTATGATGAGCAGTTCTTC,CASSPLADSGSYDEQFF
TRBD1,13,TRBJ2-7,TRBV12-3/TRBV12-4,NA,TGTGCCAGCAGTTTAGGACAGGGGGCAGGACAGTACTTC,CASSLGQGAGQYF
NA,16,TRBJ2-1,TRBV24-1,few,TGTGCCACCAGTGCCACGTCGGGGCCGATCTTAGGCGAGCAGTTCTTC,CATSATSGPILGEQFF
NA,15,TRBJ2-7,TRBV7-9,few,TGTGCCAGCAGCCTCCGGCAGGGCGTTCGATACGAGCAGTACTTC,CASSLRQGVRYEQYF
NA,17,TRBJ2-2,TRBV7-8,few,TGTGCCAGCAGCTTAGGGATGAAACAAGTAAACACCGGGGAGCTGTTTTTT,CASSLGMKQVNTGELFF
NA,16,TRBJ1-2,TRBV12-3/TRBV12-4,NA,TGTGCCAGCAGTTTAGCAGGGACGCGCAGCCTCTATGGCTACACCTTC,CASSLAGTRSLYGYTF
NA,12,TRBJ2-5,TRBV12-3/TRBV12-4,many,TGTGCCAGCAGCTTTTTAGGAGAGACCCAGTACTTC,CASSFLGETQYF
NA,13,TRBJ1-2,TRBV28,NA,TGTGCCAGCAGACGGGGATATAACTATGGCTACACCTTC,CASRRGYNYGYTF
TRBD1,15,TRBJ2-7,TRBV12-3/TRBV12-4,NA,TGTGCCAGCAGTCGGACCGGGACAGGATCGTACGAGCAGTACTTC,CASSRTGTGSYEQYF
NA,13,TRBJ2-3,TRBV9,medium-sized,TGTGCCAGCAGCGTCCCGGGCGGGGATACGCAGTATTTT,CASSVPGGDTQYF
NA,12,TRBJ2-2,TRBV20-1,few,TGCAGTGCTAGAGAAAACACCGGGGAGCTGTTTTTT,CSARENTGELFF
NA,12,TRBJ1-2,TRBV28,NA,TGTGCCAGCCAGTCGGGGAACTATGGCTACACCTTC,CASQSGNYGYTF
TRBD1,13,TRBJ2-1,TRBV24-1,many,TGTGCCACCCGGACAGGGGACTACAATGAGCAGTTCTTC,CATRTGDYNEQFF
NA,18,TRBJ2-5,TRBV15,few,TGTGCCACCAGCAGAGAAGGAACGGTAGGGGCCATAGGAGAGACCCAGTACTTC,CATSREGTVGAIGETQYF
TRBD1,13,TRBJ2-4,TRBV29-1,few,TGCAGCGTTGAGGGGGACAGGGAAAACATTCAGTACTTC,CSVEGDRENIQYF
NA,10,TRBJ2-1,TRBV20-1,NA,TGCAGTGGAGCAGAGGATGAGCAGTTCTTC,CSGAEDEQFF
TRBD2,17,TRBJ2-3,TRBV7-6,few,TGTGCCAGCAGCTCACGGTTAGCGGGAGTGATCACAGATACGCAGTATTTT,CASSSRLAGVITDTQYF
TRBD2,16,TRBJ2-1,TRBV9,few,TGTGCCAGCAGTGCCGAACCTAGCGGGGGGGGTAATGAGCAGTTCTTC,CASSAEPSGGGNEQFF
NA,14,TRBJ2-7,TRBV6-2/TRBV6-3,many,TGTGCCAGCAGTTGGATGACAGCCTCCTACGAGCAGTACTTC,CASSWMTASYEQYF
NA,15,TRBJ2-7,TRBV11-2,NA,TGTGCCAGCAGCTTAGTCGGGACACCAACCTACGAGCAGTACTTC,CASSLVGTPTYEQYF
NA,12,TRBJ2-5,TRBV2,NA,TGTGCCAGCACCGGCGTCGAAGAGACCCAGTACTTC,CASTGVEETQYF
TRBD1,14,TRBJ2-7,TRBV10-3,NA,TGTGCCATCAGTGACCGGGACAGAGACTACGAGCAGTACTTC,CAISDRDRDYEQYF
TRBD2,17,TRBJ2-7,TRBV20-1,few,TGCAGTGCCCGGGCCGGGACTAGCGGGAGTCTTGGGTACGAGCAGTACTTC,CSARAGTSGSLGYEQYF
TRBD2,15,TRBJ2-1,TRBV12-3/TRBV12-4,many,TGTGCCAGCAGCTTAGCGGGAGGGACCTACAATGAGCAGTTCTTC,CASSLAGGTYNEQFF
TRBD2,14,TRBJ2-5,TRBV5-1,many,TGCGCCAGCAGCGCCCTTAGCGGGGTGGAGACCCAGTACTTC,CASSALSGVETQYF
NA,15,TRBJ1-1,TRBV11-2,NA,TGTGCCAGCAACCGAGAACGGAGGGACCAGCGGGGAGCTTTCTTT,CASNRERRDQRGAFF
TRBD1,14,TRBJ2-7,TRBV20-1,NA,TGCAGTGCCTTCCCCCGGGACAGGGATTCCGAGCAGTACTTC,CSAFPRDRDSEQYF
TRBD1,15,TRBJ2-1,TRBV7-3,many,TGTGCCAGCAGCTTAGACAGGGGCGCCTACAATGAGCAGTTCTTC,CASSLDRGAYNEQFF
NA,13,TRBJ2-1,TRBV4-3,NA,TGCGCCAGCAGCCAAGGGCCGGGCGGGGAGCAGTTCTTC,CASSQGPGGEQFF
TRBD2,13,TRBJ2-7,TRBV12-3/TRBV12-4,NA,TGTGCCAGCAATGGGGGAGGGCGGTACGAGCAGTACTTC,CASNGGGRYEQYF
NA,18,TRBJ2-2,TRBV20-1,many,TGCAGTGCTAGACCCCTGGGTTCTCGATCAACGAACACCGGGGAGCTGTTTTTT,CSARPLGSRSTNTGELFF
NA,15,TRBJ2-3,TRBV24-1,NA,TGTGCCACCAGTGATTCTCGACAGGCGGCAGATACGCAGTATTTT,CATSDSRQAADTQYF
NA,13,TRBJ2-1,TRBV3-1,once,TGTGCCAGCGGTAGCCTTTCCTACAATGAGCAGTTCTTC,CASGSLSYNEQFF
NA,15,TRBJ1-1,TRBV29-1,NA,TGCAGCGTGGCCGGGACGGGAGAAGGGGGCACTGAAGCTTTCTTT,CSVAGTGEGGTEAFF
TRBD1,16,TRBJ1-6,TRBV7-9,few,TGTGCCAGCAGCTTAGTAGGACAGGGGGGTAATTCACCCCTCCACTTT,CASSLVGQGGNSPLHF
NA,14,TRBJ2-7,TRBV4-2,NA,TGTGCCAGCAGCCAAGAAGCGAGAGGGGACGAGCAGTACTTC,CASSQEARGDEQYF
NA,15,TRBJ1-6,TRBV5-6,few,TGTGCCAGCAGCTTGGGGGGGGGTGGAGTTTCACCCCTCCACTTT,CASSLGGGGVSPLHF
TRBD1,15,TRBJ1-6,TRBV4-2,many,TGTGCCAGCAGCCAGGAAGGACAGGGAAATTCACCCCTCCACTTT,CASSQEGQGNSPLHF
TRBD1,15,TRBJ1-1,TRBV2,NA,TGTGCCAGCCTCCGGGACAGGGCTTCCAGCACTGAAGCTTTCTTT,CASLRDRASSTEAFF
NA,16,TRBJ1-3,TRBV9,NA,TGTGCCAGCAGCGGCCGGGTCGGGGGGACTGGAAACACCATATATTTT,CASSGRVGGTGNTIYF
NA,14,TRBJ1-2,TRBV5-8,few,TGTGCCAGCAGCCGGGGAGGGGCCCCCTATGGCTACACCTTC,CASSRGGAPYGYTF
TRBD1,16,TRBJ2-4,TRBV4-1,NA,TGCGCCAGCAGCCAAGGGAGTAGGGGACAGAAAAACATTCAGTACTTC,CASSQGSRGQKNIQYF
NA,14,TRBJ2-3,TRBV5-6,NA,TGTGCCACCCCCCTGGGCGGCAGCACAGATACGCAGTATTTT,CATPLGGSTDTQYF
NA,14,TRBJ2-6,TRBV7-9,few,TGTGCCAGCAGGGGGGCCTCTGGGGCCAACGTCCTGACTTTC,CASRGASGANVLTF
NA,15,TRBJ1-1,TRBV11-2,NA,TGTGCCAGCAGCTTAGTTAGGACGGTAAACACTGAAGCTTTCTTT,CASSLVRTVNTEAFF
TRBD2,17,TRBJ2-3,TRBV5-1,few,TGCGCCAGCAGCCAGCTGGCACTAGCGGGAGGCACAGATACGCAGTATTTT,CASSQLALAGGTDTQYF
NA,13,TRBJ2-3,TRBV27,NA,TGTGCCAGCAGTTCAGGGGTAAGGGATACGCAGTATTTT,CASSSGVRDTQYF
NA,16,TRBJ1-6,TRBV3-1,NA,TGTGCCAGCAGCCACAGGGGAGGGCGAAATAATTCACCCCTCCACTTT,CASSHRGGRNNSPLHF
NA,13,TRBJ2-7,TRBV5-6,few,TGTGCCAGCAGGGTGGCGGGCCCCTACGAGCAGTACTTC,CASRVAGPYEQYF
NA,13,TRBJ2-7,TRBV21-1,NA,TGTGCCAGCAAGGGGGGGGGCCAGTACGAGCAGTACTTC,CASKGGGQYEQYF
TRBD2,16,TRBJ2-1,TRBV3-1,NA,TGTGCCAGCAGCCAAGAAGCGGGAGTGGGGGGCAATGAGCAGTTCTTC,CASSQEAGVGGNEQFF